The TCR beta chain under discussion was sequenced for a study of blood T cell repertoires in COVID-19. The wider study: The origin of the acute and convalescent COVID-19 samples was the United States, Italy and Spain.

Per the authors' pipeline: For nucleated cells, counts were estimated from reference gene primer amplification. Some clones are missing from TCRdb's copy, which holds only in-frame ones; the method was immunoSEQ multiplex PCR. D and trimming were read from the DNA, whereas the V and J calls and clone size are those reported in that table. The repertoire consists of around 25,000 clones, with 85% to 90% occurring once and the leading ten covering around 3%. Sequencing input: peripheral blood. This TCR was recovered from a human donor in a cohort sampled during active COVID-19.

Here the CDR3 DNA reads TGTGCCACCAGATCCGCGGGACTAGCAAGCAATGAGCAGTTCTTC. It codes for CATRSAGLASNEQFF. This chain links TRBV24-1 with TRBJ2-1, with 9 positions matching TRBD2. The junction had 9 bases not matched to a gene; V was cut back by 7 bases and J by 6 bases. CDR3 length equals 15 residues. CDR1 and CDR2 (germline): KGHDR, SFDVKD.